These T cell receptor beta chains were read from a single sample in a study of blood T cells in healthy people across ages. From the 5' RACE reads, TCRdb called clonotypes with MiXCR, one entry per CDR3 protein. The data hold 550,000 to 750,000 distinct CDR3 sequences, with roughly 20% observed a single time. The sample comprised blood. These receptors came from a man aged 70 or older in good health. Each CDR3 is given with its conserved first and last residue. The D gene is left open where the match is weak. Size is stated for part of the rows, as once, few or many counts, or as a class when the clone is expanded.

cdr3_aa: CASSFASGGSGELFF
cdr3_nt: TGTGCCAGCAGTTTCGCCTCAGGGGGCTCCGGGGAGCTGTTTTTT
clone_size: few
d_call: TRBD1
v_call: TRBV6-6
j_call: TRBJ2-2

cdr3_aa: CSAQTSSSYNEQFF
cdr3_nt: TGCAGTGCTCAGACTTCGAGCTCCTACAATGAGCAGTTCTTC
clone_size: few
d_call: -
v_call: TRBV20-1
j_call: TRBJ2-1

cdr3_aa: CASSYGGDYGYTF
cdr3_nt: TGTGCTAGCAGTTACGGTGGGGACTATGGCTACACCTTC
clone_size: few
d_call: -
v_call: TRBV12-3/TRBV12-4
j_call: TRBJ1-2

cdr3_aa: CASSPGRFSAEAFF
cdr3_nt: TGTGCCAGCAGCCCGGGGCGTTTTTCAGCTGAAGCTTTCTTT
clone_size: -
d_call: -
v_call: TRBV3-1
j_call: TRBJ1-1

cdr3_aa: CASSLGELEAGYEQYF
cdr3_nt: TGCGCCAGCAGCTTGGGGGAGTTGGAGGCGGGATACGAGCAGTACTTC
clone_size: few
d_call: -
v_call: TRBV5-1
j_call: TRBJ2-7

cdr3_aa: CSASPAGRDNEQFF
cdr3_nt: TGCAGTGCTTCCCCAGCGGGAAGGGACAATGAGCAGTTCTTC
clone_size: -
d_call: TRBD2
v_call: TRBV20-1
j_call: TRBJ2-1

cdr3_aa: CASSSVGRTNTGELFF
cdr3_nt: TGCGCCAGCAGCTCAGTGGGACGGACGAACACCGGGGAGCTGTTTTTT
clone_size: -
d_call: -
v_call: TRBV5-1
j_call: TRBJ2-2

cdr3_aa: CSARGFEGANVLTF
cdr3_nt: TGCAGTGCTAGAGGGTTCGAGGGGGCCAACGTCCTGACTTTC
clone_size: -
d_call: -
v_call: TRBV20-1
j_call: TRBJ2-6

cdr3_aa: CSARMTGTDTQYF
cdr3_nt: TGCAGTGCTAGGATGACTGGCACAGATACGCAGTATTTT
clone_size: few
d_call: -
v_call: TRBV20-1
j_call: TRBJ2-3

cdr3_aa: CASSFRADSSYNEQFF
cdr3_nt: TGTGCCAGCAGCTTCCGAGCTGATAGCTCCTACAATGAGCAGTTCTTC
clone_size: -
d_call: -
v_call: TRBV7-9
j_call: TRBJ2-1

cdr3_aa: CSAIRERTRETQYF
cdr3_nt: TGTAGTGCCATACGGGAGCGGACTCGGGAGACCCAGTACTTC
clone_size: few
d_call: -
v_call: TRBV20-1
j_call: TRBJ2-5

cdr3_aa: CSATRLAEQQETQYF
cdr3_nt: TGCAGTGCTACGAGACTAGCGGAACAACAAGAGACCCAGTACTTC
clone_size: few
d_call: TRBD2
v_call: TRBV20-1
j_call: TRBJ2-5

cdr3_aa: CASSPSGARSYEQYF
cdr3_nt: TGTGCCAGCAGCCCCTCGGGGGCGAGGTCCTACGAGCAGTACTTC
clone_size: many
d_call: -
v_call: TRBV14
j_call: TRBJ2-7

cdr3_aa: CASSQRLGDHEQYF
cdr3_nt: TGTGCCAGCAGCCAAAGGCTAGGGGATCACGAGCAGTACTTC
clone_size: -
d_call: -
v_call: TRBV4-2
j_call: TRBJ2-7

cdr3_aa: CASSWTTDTQYF
cdr3_nt: TGCGCCAGCAGCTGGACCACAGATACGCAGTATTTT
clone_size: few
d_call: -
v_call: TRBV5-1
j_call: TRBJ2-3

cdr3_aa: CSVSERLGYEQYF
cdr3_nt: TGCAGCGTTTCCGAGCGGTTAGGGTACGAGCAGTACTTC
clone_size: few
d_call: -
v_call: TRBV29-1
j_call: TRBJ2-7

cdr3_aa: CASSNGVGQPQHF
cdr3_nt: TGTGCCAGCAGCAATGGGGTAGGGCAGCCCCAGCATTTT
clone_size: -
d_call: -
v_call: TRBV5-6
j_call: TRBJ1-5

cdr3_aa: CASNYRDEKLFF
cdr3_nt: TGTGCCAGCAACTACAGGGATGAAAAACTGTTTTTT
clone_size: few
d_call: -
v_call: TRBV6-6
j_call: TRBJ1-4

cdr3_aa: CASSEKRGFSPQETQYF
cdr3_nt: TGTGCCAGCAGTGAAAAAAGGGGTTTTTCTCCTCAAGAGACCCAGTACTTC
clone_size: -
d_call: -
v_call: TRBV25-1
j_call: TRBJ2-5

cdr3_aa: CASSPGGAVAKNIQYF
cdr3_nt: TGTGCCAGCAGTCCTGGGGGGGCGGTAGCCAAAAACATTCAGTACTTC
clone_size: few
d_call: -
v_call: TRBV12-3/TRBV12-4
j_call: TRBJ2-4

cdr3_aa: CSTRTDQETQYF
cdr3_nt: TGCAGCACACGGACAGATCAAGAGACCCAGTACTTC
clone_size: -
d_call: -
v_call: TRBV29-1
j_call: TRBJ2-5

cdr3_aa: CASSDHRKQYF
cdr3_nt: TGTGCCAGCAGTGACCACAGAAAGCAGTACTTC
clone_size: -
d_call: -
v_call: TRBV6-2/TRBV6-3
j_call: TRBJ2-7

cdr3_aa: CASSETGSNEKLFF
cdr3_nt: TGTGCCAGCAGTGAAACAGGGTCTAATGAAAAACTGTTTTTT
clone_size: -
d_call: -
v_call: TRBV2
j_call: TRBJ1-4

cdr3_aa: CSAQRVSGRVHEQYF
cdr3_nt: TGCAGTGCTCAGAGGGTTAGCGGGAGGGTCCACGAGCAGTACTTC
clone_size: -
d_call: TRBD2
v_call: TRBV20-1
j_call: TRBJ2-7

cdr3_aa: CASSPRRENEKLFF
cdr3_nt: TGTGCCAGCAGCCCGAGGCGAGAGAATGAAAAACTGTTTTTT
clone_size: -
d_call: -
v_call: TRBV3-1
j_call: TRBJ1-4

cdr3_aa: CASSILAGGGDTQYF
cdr3_nt: TGTGCCAGCAGTATACTAGCGGGAGGGGGAGATACGCAGTATTTT
clone_size: -
d_call: TRBD2
v_call: TRBV2
j_call: TRBJ2-3

cdr3_aa: CASSYNRGNTEAFF
cdr3_nt: TGTGCCAGCAGTTATAACAGGGGGAACACTGAAGCTTTCTTT
clone_size: -
d_call: TRBD1
v_call: TRBV6-2/TRBV6-3
j_call: TRBJ1-1

cdr3_aa: CASSPPDRVGYGYPF
cdr3_nt: TGTGCCAGCAGTCCACCCGACAGGGTCGGATATGGCTACCCCTTC
clone_size: few
d_call: TRBD1
v_call: TRBV27
j_call: TRBJ1-2

cdr3_aa: CASSAGLAGSNEQFF
cdr3_nt: TGTGCCAGCAGCGCCGGACTAGCGGGAAGCAATGAGCAGTTCTTC
clone_size: -
d_call: TRBD2
v_call: TRBV9
j_call: TRBJ2-1

cdr3_aa: CASSRTANTGELFF
cdr3_nt: TGCGCCAGCAGCCGGACAGCGAACACCGGGGAGCTGTTTTTT
clone_size: many
d_call: -
v_call: TRBV4-1
j_call: TRBJ2-2

cdr3_aa: CASSLGALAGKSYEQYF
cdr3_nt: TGTGCCAGCAGCTTAGGGGCACTAGCGGGAAAGTCCTACGAGCAGTACTTC
clone_size: -
d_call: TRBD2
v_call: TRBV7-9
j_call: TRBJ2-7